Each of the 17 T cell receptor beta chains below was sequenced from the same sample in a study of CD8 T cells in ankylosing spondylitis. TCRdb re-called the 5' RACE reads with MiXCR, one entry per CDR3 protein. Seen here are some 330,000 distinct CDR3 sequences, approximately 8.2% observed once, and the top ten hold roughly 15%. Study observations and caveats: Typical of ankylosing spondylitis blood, it appeared, was a TCR beta motif of fewer than 10 highly homologous variants.

These receptors have no identified antigens. Sequenced input: blood, either unsorted or a sorted T cell fraction (not recorded which). The receptors come from a male donor with ankylosing spondylitis.

The rearrangement links TRBV5-1 to TRBJ2-2, with D hard to call. Looked up from germline, CDR1 is SGHRS and CDR2 is YFSETQ. This CDR3 contains 17 residues. The V and J ends lost 4 bases and 3 bases respectively, with 19 bases between them. CDR3 residues: CASSVGILGRDTGELFF. CDR3 sequence (DNA): TGCGCCAGCAGCGTGGGTATCTTGGGCCGGGACACCGGGGAGCTGTTTTTT.

Only a few counts were recorded for this clonotype. The genes are TRBV27 and TRBJ2-2, with a weak D call TRBD2 (7 bases). Germline loops: CDR1 MNHEY, CDR2 SMNVEV (reference sequence). This CDR3 has 14 residues. V lost 5 bases, J lost 6 bases, and 13 bases lay in between. The CDR3 loop reads CASSIRGGSGELFF. CDR3 DNA sequence: TGTGCCAGCAGTATCAGGGGAGGGTCCGGGGAGCTGTTTTTT.

This clonotype was counted many times. CDR3 in amino acids: CSVYGTPTEAFF. The CDR3, as DNA: TGCAGCGTCTACGGGACCCCCACTGAAGCTTTCTTT. This chain uses TRBV29-1 with TRBJ1-1, with D possibly being TRBD1 (5 bases). Germline CDR1 SQVTM, CDR2 ANQGSEA. CDR3 length equals 12 residues. The germline V and J ends were trimmed by 6 bases and 4 bases, with 12 bases remaining between them.

This clonotype showed up just a few times. The chain links TRBV2 to TRBJ2-7, with a weak D call TRBD1 (6 bases). This CDR3 has 14 residues. V dropped 6 bases and J dropped 3 bases, with 15 bases sitting between them. The germline V gene has CDR1 SNHLY and CDR2 FYNNEI. The CDR3 sequence is CASRGARIDYEQYF. The CDR3 DNA reads TGTGCCAGCAGGGGGGCGCGGATCGACTACGAGCAGTACTTC.

This clonotype was found many times. The J gene is TRBJ2-3, the V gene TRBV29-1, with 10 nucleotides matching TRBD1. Trimming at V came to 7 bases and at J to 4 bases, leaving 11 bases not matched to a gene. This CDR3 spans 15 amino acids. CDR1 is SQVTM, CDR2 ANQGSEA, per germline. In nucleotides, the CDR3 is TGCAGCGCGCTTATCGGGACAGGGGTTCCAGATACGCAGTATTTT. Translation gives CSALIGTGVPDTQYF.

This clonotype was detected many times. The genes are TRBV6-5 and TRBJ1-3; D gene uncertain. The CDR3 runs to 12 residues. The germline V gene encodes CDR1 MNHEY and CDR2 SVGAGI. Deletions cut 7 bases from V and 0 bases from J, with 4 bases between. The CDR3 DNA reads TGTGCCAGCACCAGCTCTGGAAACACCATATATTTT. Translation: CASTSSGNTIYF.

This clonotype showed up just a few times. The chain combines TRBV14 with TRBJ2-1, with D unresolved. Germline-derived CDR1 and CDR2 are SGHDN and FVKESK. The CDR3 contains 15 residues. V was shortened by 8 bases and J by 0 bases, with 14 bases between the two germline ends. The CDR3 region is CASGLRASSYNEQFF. The DNA of the CDR3 is TGTGCCAGCGGGTTACGGGCTAGCTCCTACAATGAGCAGTTCTTC.

The chain carries TRBV10-1 and TRBJ2-1, with no clear D. The CDR3 spans 13 residues. The V and J ends lost 5 bases and 6 bases respectively, with 11 bases between them. Germline V gives CDR1 WNHNN, CDR2 SYGVQD (reference sequence). The CDR3 loop is CASSPRWANEQFF. For the CDR3, the DNA is TGCGCCAGCAGTCCCAGGTGGGCCAATGAGCAGTTCTTC.

The chain joins TRBV9 to TRBJ1-4; D is ambiguous. The CDR3 loop spans 14 amino acids. From germline, CDR1 is SGDLS and CDR2 YYNGEE. Trimming took off 3 bases at V and 11 bases at J, with 17 bases between the two ends. CDR3 loop: CASSALDLGGKLFF. The CDR3 nucleotides are TGTGCCAGCAGCGCCCTTGACCTCGGCGGGAAACTGTTTTTT.

This clonotype was recorded a few times. The chain joins TRBV29-1 to TRBJ2-1, with D perhaps given as TRBD1 or TRBD2 (5 bases each). Germline V CDR1 and CDR2: SQVTM, ANQGSEA. The V end lost 7 bases, the J end lost 7 bases, and 29 bases lay between the germline ends. This CDR3 has 17 amino acids. The DNA for the CDR3 is TGCAGCGCCGGACCCCTTTTAAGGGACGGTTGGCATAATGAGCAGTTCTTC. This gives the protein CSAGPLLRDGWHNEQFF.

The chain uses TRBV7-2 and TRBJ2-1; no clear D gene. There are 14 residues in the CDR3. V lost 5 bases to trimming and J lost 5 bases, with 13 bases between them. CDR1 is SGHTA, CDR2 FQGNSA, per germline. The CDR3 DNA sequence: TGTGCCAGCAGCAAGGGAAGGGTAAACAATGAGCAGTTCTTC. Its translation: CASSKGRVNNEQFF.

The CDR3 reads CSARGGEPNTGELFF. In nucleotides, the CDR3 is TGCAGTGCTAGAGGGGGGGAGCCAAACACCGGGGAGCTGTTTTTT. The genes are TRBV20-1 and TRBJ2-2, with D possibly TRBD2 on 6 matching bases. Per the germline V gene, CDR1 is DFQATT and CDR2 is SNEGSKA (reference sequence). The V and J ends lost 1 base and 2 bases respectively, with 11 bases between them. The CDR3 sequence is 15 residues long.

This clonotype was picked up a small number of times. The chain links TRBV7-3 to TRBJ2-6, with 8 bases fitting TRBD1. The CDR3 runs 16 residues. Trimming removed 5 bases from V and 2 bases from J; junction bases left unmatched: 5. The germline V gene encodes CDR1 SGHTA and CDR2 FQGTGA. CDR3 bases: TGTGCCAGCAGCCCCGAGACAGGGGCTGGGGCCAACGTCCTGACTTTC. Translation: CASSPETGAGANVLTF.

This clonotype has at least ten counts. The genes are TRBV12-3 or TRBV12-4 and TRBJ1-1; 8 nucleotides align to TRBD1. The CDR3 has 13 amino acids. V trimming: 6 bases; J trimming: 3 bases; junction bases outside the gene matches: 3. The CDR3 DNA reads as TGTGCCAGCAGGGACAGGGTCTACACTGAAGCTTTCTTT. It translates to CASRDRVYTEAFF.

This clonotype was seen a handful of times. The V gene is TRBV7-8, the J gene TRBJ1-6; TRBD1 matches at 10 bases. The CDR3 runs 15 residues. V shed 3 bases and J 8 bases; nucleotides not matched to a gene: 4. From germline, CDR1 is SGHVS and CDR2 FQNEAQ. CDR3: CASSLTGGSDSPLHF. The CDR3 DNA reads TGTGCCAGCAGCTTGACAGGGGGCAGTGATTCACCCCTCCACTTT.

The chain recombines TRBV12-3 or TRBV12-4 with TRBJ1-1, with D perhaps matching TRBD1 (6 bases). This CDR3 is 15 amino acids long. Trimming took off 10 bases at V and 4 bases at J, with 22 bases between the two ends. The CDR3 sequence is CATKMFGGHATEAFF. The CDR3 DNA follows: TGTGCCACCAAGATGTTCGGGGGGCATGCCACTGAAGCTTTCTTT.

The chain recombines TRBV5-1 with TRBJ2-1; 8 bases map to TRBD2. This CDR3 is 16 amino acids long. Germline CDR1 reads SGHRS; CDR2 reads YFSETQ. Losses at the gene ends were 0 bases for V and 3 bases for J; bases not matched to a gene: 5. The CDR3 sequence: CASSLADAGGYNEQFF. The CDR3 coding sequence is TGCGCCAGCAGCTTGGCCGATGCGGGAGGCTACAATGAGCAGTTCTTC.